This paragraph covers one T cell receptor (beta chain) sequence. Its antigen specificity is not known. It has no much larger one-base neighbor in the sample; base qualities were not kept. These data originate in a study of blood T cell repertoires in COVID-19 (dated by TCRdb to the early 2020s). Study-level background: The collaborator samples originated in the United States, Italy and Spain and spanned the acute and convalescent phases of COVID-19. Samples came from the ongoing ImmuneRACE study (first 160 participants) plus 1,254 subjects from 6 global collaborators. Where HLA class I and class II types were available, the types were taken from metadata supplied by the sample provider, not from assay-based typing. Nearly every sample came with metadata listing a de-identified subject ID, COVID-19 status, age in years and sex. The dataset comprised deeply sampled blood TCRbeta repertoires from subjects exposed to, actively infected with, or recovered from COVID-19. The material from the prospective study consisted of cDNA or gDNA derived from T cells, B-cell-depleted T cells, or PBMCs. The repertoires were released in a freely available public database intended as a resource for research on the immune response to SARS-CoV-2.

The collaborating institutions used their own protocols to collect whole blood in K2EDTA tubes. For TCRbeta analysis, collaborators shipped samples in one of three forms: frozen whole blood, isolated PBMCs, or DNA extracted from either of those sample types. Summary of the overall study and its limitations: The quantity of clinical and demographic metadata differed by source and by participant and was supplied without curation.

The immunoSEQ Assay, a bias-controlled multiplex PCR, was used to amplify TCRbeta CDR3 regions from genomic DNA. The study's own analysis went as follows. The number of nucleated cells in each sample was estimated from the amplification of reference gene primers within the assay. To quantify the absolute abundance of each unique TCRbeta CDR3 rearrangement, sequence reads were collapsed and filtered. Productive Simpson clonality was computed per sample as the square root of Simpson's diversity index over productive rearrangements. Sourced from immuneACCESS, this table was stored by TCRdb with only in-frame sequences that have V and J called. A share of the clones is absent; for the studies checked, an unresolved V gene accounts for under half, and the remainder has no known explanation. V and J calls and clone size follow that table, whereas D and trimming were derived from the DNA. The sample table records over 90,000 clones; over 75% of these occur just once. The ten largest clones take up under 15% of the sample.

The source is a human donor in a cohort sampled during active or convalescent COVID-19. Sequencing was carried out using peripheral blood.

CDR3 region: CASGWTSGGERETQYF. Here is the DNA: TGTGCTAGTGGTTGGACTAGCGGGGGGGAACGGGAGACCCAGTACTTC. The sequence is built from TRBV12-5 and TRBJ2-5; 15 bases in the middle match TRBD2. V and J are trimmed by 4 bases and 5 bases, and the gene matches miss 5 bases of the junction. From the germline V gene, CDR1 is LGHNT and CDR2 is FRNRAP. The CDR3 starts with the cysteine, ends with the phenylalanine, and has 16 residues. The DNA shown is the 48-base CDR3, in frame from base 1.